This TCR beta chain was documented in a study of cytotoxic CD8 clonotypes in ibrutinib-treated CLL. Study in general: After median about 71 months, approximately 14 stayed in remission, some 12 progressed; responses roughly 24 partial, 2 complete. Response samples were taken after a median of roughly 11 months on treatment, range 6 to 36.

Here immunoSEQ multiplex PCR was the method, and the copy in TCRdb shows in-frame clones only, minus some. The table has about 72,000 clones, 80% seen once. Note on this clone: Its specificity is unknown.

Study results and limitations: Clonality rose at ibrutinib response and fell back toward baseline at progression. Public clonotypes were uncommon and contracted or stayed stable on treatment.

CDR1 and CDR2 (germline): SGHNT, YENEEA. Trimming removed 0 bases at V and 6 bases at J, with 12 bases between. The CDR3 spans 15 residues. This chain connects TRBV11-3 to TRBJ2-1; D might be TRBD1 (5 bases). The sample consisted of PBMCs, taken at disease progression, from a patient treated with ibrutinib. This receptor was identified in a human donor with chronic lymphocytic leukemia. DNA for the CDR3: TGTGCCAGCAGCTTAGATGGGCAGGGCTTCAATGAGCAGTTCTTC. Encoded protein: CASSLDGQGFNEQFF.